These T cell receptor beta chains were read from a single sample in a study of cytomegalovirus exposure and HLA in healthy donors. The table came from immunoSEQ multiplex PCR; TCRdb's copy has only in-frame clones and leaves some out. In the table there are 85,000 to 90,000 clones, 90% of which are singletons. The specimen sequenced was PBMCs. The origin of the receptors is a man aged 18 to 30 in good health and CMV-seronegative. Each CDR3 is given with its conserved first and last residue. The D gene is left open where the match is weak.

v_call,d_call,cdr3_aa
TRBV4-2,TRBD1,CASSQGYWDRVFEKLFF
TRBV21-1,.,CASSKGQALAFF
TRBV5-6,.,CASSFRGLKAYEQYF
TRBV5-6,TRBD2,CASSRRTSGSNEQFF
TRBV4-2,.,CASSQETASSNYGYTF
TRBV7-2,TRBD2,CASSLSGTWPEKFF
TRBV29-1,TRBD2,CSVATSGRALEQFF
TRBV5-6,.,CASSRKGGGTQYEQYF
TRBV5-4,TRBD2,CASSQSGRALKTQYF
TRBV28,TRBD1,CASSSGDRLRGYTF
TRBV6-4,.,CASSDWGDRLNTGELFF
TRBV7-2,.,CASSSNRATDTQHF
TRBV27,TRBD1,CASMTIHRGLAYEQYF
TRBV19,TRBD2,CASSIASGRGGNEQFF
TRBV18,.,CASSTENLDFSGNTIYF
TRBV19,TRBD1,CASTGTGVGYTF
TRBV28,.,CASSLGGATNEKLFF
TRBV28,.,CASSSYRTKGTEAFF
TRBV7-3,.,CASSPGETKNIQYF
TRBV6-5,TRBD2,CASRDLAGGGYEQYF
TRBV6-5,TRBD2,CASRHAAGEETQYF
TRBV28,TRBD1,CARTIPGTGEYSQPQHF
TRBV13,TRBD2,CASSQNIGDYQGANVLTF
TRBV9,.,CASSVERGGGEQYF
TRBV28,TRBD2,CASSRGMDWEGGEQYF
TRBV21-1,.,CASTQGGGYHQVGNEQFF
TRBV19,.,CASSMLASVAYEQYF
TRBV15,.,CATSRRGVATNEKLFF
TRBV7-9,TRBD1,CASSNRDRGDETQYF
TRBV27,.,CASSLQATTDTQYF
TRBV28,TRBD2,CASSLGTSGSYEQYF
TRBV5-4,TRBD2,CASSSLGGTSGRHNEQFF
TRBV7-8,TRBD2,CASSLGGLGPLNEQFF
TRBV9,TRBD1,CASSVGQGSHEQYF
TRBV7-9,TRBD2,CASSKGLVSSQFF
TRBV12-1,.,CASSFNDTKNQPQHF
TRBV7-2,.,CASSLGARYTEAFF
TRBV28,TRBD1,CASSQRDRVHYEQYF
TRBV10-3,TRBD1,CAISGGQGANTEAFF
TRBV29-1,.,CSVQSTGHQPQHF